This entry lists 5 T cell receptor beta chains sequenced from one sample in a study of blood T cell repertoires in COVID-19. Generated by immunoSEQ multiplex PCR, the TCRdb table keeps only in-frame clones and is missing some. Of more than 95,000 clones in the sample, roughly 90% were seen once. The sequenced sample was peripheral blood. These TCRs come from a human donor in a cohort sampled during active COVID-19.

This sequence joins TRBV28 and TRBJ1-5; 7 bases are shared with TRBD1. Germline CDR1 reads MDHEN; CDR2 reads SYDVKM. The V and J ends lost 3 bases and 5 bases, in that order; junction bases with no gene match: 7. This CDR3 is 15 amino acids long. CDR3 DNA sequence: TGTGCCAGCAGTTTTCGACCAGGGGGAGATCAGCCCCAGCATTTT. This translates into CASSFRPGGDQPQHF.

The chain links TRBV7-8 to TRBJ2-7; 9 bases agree with TRBD1. The CDR3 contains 18 residues. Germline V gene lookup returns CDR1 SGHVS and CDR2 FQNEAQ. V dropped 1 base and J dropped 1; count of bases not matched to a gene: 11. For the CDR3, the DNA is TGTGCCAGCAGCTTAGGCCCCGGGACAGGGCTCATGTCCTACGAGCAGTACTTC. This gives the protein CASSLGPGTGLMSYEQYF.

This sequence joins TRBV24-1 and TRBJ1-2; D ambiguous. The CDR3 extends over 12 amino acids. V gave up 3 bases and J gave up 8 bases, with 9 bases separating them. The germline gives CDR1 KGHDR, CDR2 SFDVKD. CDR3 sequence: CATSDPQEGYTF. CDR3 nucleotides: TGTGCCACCAGTGATCCCCAAGAGGGCTACACCTTC.

CDR3 in DNA: TGTGCCAGCAGTGAACGGGGGTATGGCTACACCTTC. Protein product: CASSERGYGYTF. The rearrangement uses TRBV2 and TRBJ1-2; possible D gene TRBD1, 5 bases. The CDR3 contains 12 residues. Trimming left V 2 bases short and J 5 bases short, with 6 bases between. The germline V gene encodes CDR1 SNHLY and CDR2 FYNNEI.

The J gene is TRBJ2-2, the V gene TRBV7-7; 9 nucleotides match TRBD1. This CDR3 has 16 amino acids. The V and J ends lost 5 bases and 1 base, in that order; junction bases with no gene match: 5. CDR1 and CDR2 (germline): SSHAT, FNYEAQ (reference sequence). The CDR3 DNA follows: TGTGCCAGCAGCATGGAGGGACAGGGGAACACCGGGGAGCTGTTTTTT. Translated: CASSMEGQGNTGELFF.